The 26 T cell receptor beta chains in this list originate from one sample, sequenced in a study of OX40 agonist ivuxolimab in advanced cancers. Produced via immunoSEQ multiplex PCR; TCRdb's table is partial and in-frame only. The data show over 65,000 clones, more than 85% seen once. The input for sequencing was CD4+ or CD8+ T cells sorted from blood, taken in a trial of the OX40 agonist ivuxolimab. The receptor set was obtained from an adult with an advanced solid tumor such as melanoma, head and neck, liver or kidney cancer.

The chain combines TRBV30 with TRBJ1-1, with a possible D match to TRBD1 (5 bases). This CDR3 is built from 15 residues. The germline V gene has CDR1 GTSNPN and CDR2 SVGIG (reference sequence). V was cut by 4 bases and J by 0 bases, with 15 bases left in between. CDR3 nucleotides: TGTGCCTGGAAGGTGGCAGGGCGCATGAACACTGAAGCTTTCTTT. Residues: CAWKVAGRMNTEAFF.

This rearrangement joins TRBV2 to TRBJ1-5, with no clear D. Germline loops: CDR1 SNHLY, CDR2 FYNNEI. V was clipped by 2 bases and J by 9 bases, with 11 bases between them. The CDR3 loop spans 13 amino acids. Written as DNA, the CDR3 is TGTGCCAGCAGTGAAAGGATTACACGGCCCCAGCATTTT. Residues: CASSERITRPQHF.

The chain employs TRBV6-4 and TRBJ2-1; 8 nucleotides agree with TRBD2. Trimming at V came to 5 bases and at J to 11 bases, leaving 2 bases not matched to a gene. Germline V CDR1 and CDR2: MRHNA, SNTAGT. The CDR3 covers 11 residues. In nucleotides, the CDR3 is TGTGCCAGCAGTTTAGCGGGGCAGCAGTTCTTC. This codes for CASSLAGQQFF.

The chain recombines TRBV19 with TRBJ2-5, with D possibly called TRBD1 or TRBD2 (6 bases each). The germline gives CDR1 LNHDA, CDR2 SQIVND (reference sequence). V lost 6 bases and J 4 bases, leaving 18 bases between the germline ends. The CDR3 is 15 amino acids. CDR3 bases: TGTGCCAGTAGCCCCCTTCCGGGGGCAGGAGAGACCCAGTACTTC. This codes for CASSPLPGAGETQYF.

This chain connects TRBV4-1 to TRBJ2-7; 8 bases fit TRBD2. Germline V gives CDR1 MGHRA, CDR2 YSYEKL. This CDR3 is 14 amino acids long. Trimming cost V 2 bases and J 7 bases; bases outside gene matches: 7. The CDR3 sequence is CASSQPGGPKEQYF. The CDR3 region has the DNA TGCGCCAGCAGCCAACCGGGAGGGCCTAAGGAGCAGTACTTC.

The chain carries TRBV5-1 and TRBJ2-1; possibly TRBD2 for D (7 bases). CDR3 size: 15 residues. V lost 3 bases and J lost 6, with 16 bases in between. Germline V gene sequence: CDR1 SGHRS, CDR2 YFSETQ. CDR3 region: CASSSGGRGVNEQFF. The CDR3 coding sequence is TGCGCCAGCAGCTCCGGAGGGAGGGGGGTCAATGAGCAGTTCTTC. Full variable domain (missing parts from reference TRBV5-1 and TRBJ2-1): KAGVTQTPRYLIKTRGQQVTLSCSPISGHRSVSWYQQTPGQGLQFLFEYFSETQRNKGNFPGRFSGRQFSNSRSEMNVSTLELGDSALYLCASSSGGRGVNEQFFGPGTRLTVL.

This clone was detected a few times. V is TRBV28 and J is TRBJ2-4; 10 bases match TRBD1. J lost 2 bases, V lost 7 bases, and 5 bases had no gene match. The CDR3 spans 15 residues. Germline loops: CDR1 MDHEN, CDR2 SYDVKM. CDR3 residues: CASTPGQGSKNIQYF. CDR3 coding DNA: TGTGCCAGCACTCCGGGACAGGGGTCCAAAAACATTCAGTACTTC.

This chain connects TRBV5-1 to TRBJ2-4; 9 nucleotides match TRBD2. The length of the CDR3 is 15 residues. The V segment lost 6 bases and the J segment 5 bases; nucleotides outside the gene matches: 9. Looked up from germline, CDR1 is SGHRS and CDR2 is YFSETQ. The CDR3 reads CASTRGGGDQNIQYF. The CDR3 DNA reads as TGCGCCAGCACCCGAGGCGGGGGGGACCAAAACATTCAGTACTTC.

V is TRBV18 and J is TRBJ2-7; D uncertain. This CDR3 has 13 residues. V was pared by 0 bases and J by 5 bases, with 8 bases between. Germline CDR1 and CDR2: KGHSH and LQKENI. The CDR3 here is CASSPPEVNEQYF. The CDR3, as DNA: TGTGCCAGCTCACCACCTGAGGTCAACGAGCAGTACTTC.

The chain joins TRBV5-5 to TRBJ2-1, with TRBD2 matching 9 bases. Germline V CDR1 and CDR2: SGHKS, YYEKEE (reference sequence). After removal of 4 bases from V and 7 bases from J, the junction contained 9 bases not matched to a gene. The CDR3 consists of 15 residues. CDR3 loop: CASSGVIAGVNEQFF. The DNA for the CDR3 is TGTGCCAGCAGCGGCGTGATAGCGGGAGTGAATGAGCAGTTCTTC.

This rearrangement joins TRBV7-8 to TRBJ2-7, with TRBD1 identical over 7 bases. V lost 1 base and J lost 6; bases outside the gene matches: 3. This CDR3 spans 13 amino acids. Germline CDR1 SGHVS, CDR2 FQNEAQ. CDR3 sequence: CASSLVSGGEQYF. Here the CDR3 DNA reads TGTGCCAGCAGCTTAGTGTCAGGGGGCGAGCAGTACTTC.

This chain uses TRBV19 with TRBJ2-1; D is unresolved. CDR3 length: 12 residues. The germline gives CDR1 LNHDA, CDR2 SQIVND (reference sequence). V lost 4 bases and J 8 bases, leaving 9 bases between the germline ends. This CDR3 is CASSTRSDEQFF. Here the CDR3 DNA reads TGTGCCAGTAGTACGAGGTCAGATGAGCAGTTCTTC.

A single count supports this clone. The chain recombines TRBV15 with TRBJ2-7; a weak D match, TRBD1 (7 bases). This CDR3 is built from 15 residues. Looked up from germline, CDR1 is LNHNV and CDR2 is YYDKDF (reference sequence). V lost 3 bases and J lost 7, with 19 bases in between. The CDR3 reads CATSSGGGWLEEQYF. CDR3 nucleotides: TGTGCCACCAGCAGTGGAGGGGGCTGGTTGGAGGAGCAGTACTTC.

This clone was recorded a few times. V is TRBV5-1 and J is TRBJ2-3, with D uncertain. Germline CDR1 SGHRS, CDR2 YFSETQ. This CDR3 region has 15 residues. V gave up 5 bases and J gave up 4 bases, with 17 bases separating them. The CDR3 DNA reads TGCGCCAGCAGAATGACTCCCCAGGATTCAGATACGCAGTATTTT. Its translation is CASRMTPQDSDTQYF.

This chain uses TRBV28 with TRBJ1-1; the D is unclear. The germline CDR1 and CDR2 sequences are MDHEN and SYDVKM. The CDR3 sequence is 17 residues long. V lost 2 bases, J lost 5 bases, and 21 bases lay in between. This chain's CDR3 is CASSLRAGNVGKTEAFF. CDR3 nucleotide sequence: TGTGCCAGCAGTTTACGGGCAGGCAATGTGGGGAAGACTGAAGCTTTCTTT.

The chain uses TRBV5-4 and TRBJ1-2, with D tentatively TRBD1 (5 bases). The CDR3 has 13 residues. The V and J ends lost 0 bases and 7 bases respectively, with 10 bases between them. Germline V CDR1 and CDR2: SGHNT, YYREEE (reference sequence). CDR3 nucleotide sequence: TGTGCCAGCAGCTTGGCACAGGCAGGTGGCTACACCTTC. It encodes CASSLAQAGGYTF.

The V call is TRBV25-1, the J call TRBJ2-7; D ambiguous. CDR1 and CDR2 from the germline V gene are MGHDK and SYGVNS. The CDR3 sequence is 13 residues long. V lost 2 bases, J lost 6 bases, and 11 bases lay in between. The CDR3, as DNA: TGTGCCAGCAGTGAAAATTTGAGAACCGAGCAGTACTTC. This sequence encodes CASSENLRTEQYF.

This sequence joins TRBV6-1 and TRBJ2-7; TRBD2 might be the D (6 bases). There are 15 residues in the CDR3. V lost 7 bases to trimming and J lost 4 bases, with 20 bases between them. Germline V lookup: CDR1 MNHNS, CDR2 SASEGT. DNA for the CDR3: TGTGCCAGCACAAGGCTAGCGAGTGGGGAGTACGAGCAGTACTTC. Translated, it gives CASTRLASGEYEQYF.

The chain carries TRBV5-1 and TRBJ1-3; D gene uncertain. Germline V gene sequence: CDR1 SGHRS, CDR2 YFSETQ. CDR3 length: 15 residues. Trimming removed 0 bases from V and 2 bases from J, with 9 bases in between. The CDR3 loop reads CASSLGGPPGNTIYF. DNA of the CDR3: TGCGCCAGCAGCTTGGGCGGGCCCCCTGGAAACACCATATATTTT.

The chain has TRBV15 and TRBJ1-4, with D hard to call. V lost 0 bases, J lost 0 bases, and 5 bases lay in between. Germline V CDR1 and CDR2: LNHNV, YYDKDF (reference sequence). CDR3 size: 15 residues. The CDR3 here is CATSRDVTTNEKLFF. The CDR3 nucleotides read TGTGCCACCAGCAGAGACGTTACAACTAATGAAAAACTGTTTTTT. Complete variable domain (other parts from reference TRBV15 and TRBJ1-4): DAMVIQNPRYQVTQFGKPVTLSCSQTLNHNVMYWYQQKSSQAPKLLFHYYDKDFNNEADTPDNFQSRRPNTSFCFLDIRSPGLGDTAMYLCATSRDVTTNEKLFFGSGTQLSVL.

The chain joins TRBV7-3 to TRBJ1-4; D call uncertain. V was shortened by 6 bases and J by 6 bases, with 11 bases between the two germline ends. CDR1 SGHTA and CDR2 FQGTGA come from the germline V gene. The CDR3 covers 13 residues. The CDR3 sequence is CASSRGPDEKLFF. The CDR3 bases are TGTGCCAGCAGTCGCGGGCCAGATGAAAAACTGTTTTTT.

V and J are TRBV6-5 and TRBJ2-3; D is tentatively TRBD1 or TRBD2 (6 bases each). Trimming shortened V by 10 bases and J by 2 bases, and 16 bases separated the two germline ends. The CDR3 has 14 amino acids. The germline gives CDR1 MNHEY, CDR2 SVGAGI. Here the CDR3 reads CATMRDTNTDTQYF. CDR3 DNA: TGTGCCACAATGCGGGACACCAACACAGATACGCAGTATTTT.

The chain's CDR3 is CASSHSGNTEAFF. The CDR3 DNA reads as TGTGCCAGCAGCCACTCGGGGAACACTGAAGCTTTCTTT. This chain links TRBV6-1 with TRBJ1-1; D is uncertain. Germline lookup yields CDR1 MNHNS and CDR2 SASEGT. This CDR3 contains 13 residues. Trimming removed 6 bases from V and 1 base from J, with 9 bases in between.

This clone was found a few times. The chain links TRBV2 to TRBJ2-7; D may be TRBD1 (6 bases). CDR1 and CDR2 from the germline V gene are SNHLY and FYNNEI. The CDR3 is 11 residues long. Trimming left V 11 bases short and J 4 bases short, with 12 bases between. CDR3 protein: CAARTVYEQYF. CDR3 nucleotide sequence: TGTGCCGCCCGGACAGTTTACGAGCAGTACTTC. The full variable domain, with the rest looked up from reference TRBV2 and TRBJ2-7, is EPEVTQTPSHQVTQMGQEVILRCVPISNHLYFYWYRQILGQKVEFLVSFYNNEISEKSEIFDDQFSVERPDGSNFTLKIRSTKLEDSAMYFCAARTVYEQYFGPGTRLTVT.

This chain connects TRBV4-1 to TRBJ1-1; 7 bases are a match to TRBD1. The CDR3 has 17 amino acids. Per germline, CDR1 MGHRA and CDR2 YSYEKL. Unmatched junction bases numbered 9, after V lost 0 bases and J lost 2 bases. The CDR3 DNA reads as TGCGCCAGCAGCCAAGAGGGCAGGGGGGGTGGAAACACTGAAGCTTTCTTT. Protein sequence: CASSQEGRGGGNTEAFF.

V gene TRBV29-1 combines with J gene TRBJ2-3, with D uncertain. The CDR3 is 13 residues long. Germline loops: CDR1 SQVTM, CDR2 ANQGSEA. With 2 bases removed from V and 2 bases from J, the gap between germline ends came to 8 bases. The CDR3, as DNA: TGCAGCGTTGAAAAGGCGGCCACAGATACGCAGTATTTT. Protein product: CSVEKAATDTQYF.